The 3 T cell receptor beta chains listed next were all sequenced from one sample in a study of blood T cell repertoires in COVID-19. Here immunoSEQ multiplex PCR was the method, and the copy in TCRdb shows in-frame clones only, minus some. The sample includes some 100,000 clones, more than 75% of them seen just once. The sequenced sample was peripheral blood. Source of these receptors: a woman of 80 years or more with active COVID-19.

This clone was seen a handful of times. The chain employs TRBV7-9 and TRBJ1-6; a weak D match, TRBD1 (5 bases). Germline CDR1 reads SEHNR; CDR2 reads FQNEAQ (reference sequence). The CDR3 has 16 amino acids. V was clipped by 5 bases and J by 5 bases, with 16 bases between them. CDR3 loop: CASSTTGRGNNSPLHF. The CDR3 region has the DNA TGTGCCAGCAGCACGACGGGGCGGGGAAATAATTCACCCCTCCACTTT.

The chain has TRBV7-2 and TRBJ2-7; 9 bases map to TRBD1. Unmatched junction bases numbered 10, after V lost 5 bases and J lost 2 bases. CDR3 length equals 16 residues. Germline CDR1 reads SGHTA; CDR2 reads FQGNSA. The CDR3 protein is CASSGTSGTGPYEQYF. The CDR3 DNA reads as TGTGCCAGCAGCGGGACCTCCGGGACAGGGCCCTACGAGCAGTACTTC.

The V and J genes are TRBV2 and TRBJ1-2; 8 bases align to TRBD1. CDR1 SNHLY and CDR2 FYNNEI come from the germline V gene. This CDR3 has 12 amino acids. The ends lost 8 bases at V and 10 bases at J; junction bases unmatched: 9. In DNA form, the CDR3 reads TGTGCCAGCCGGTCGACAGGGGAGGACTACACCTTC. Encoded protein: CASRSTGEDYTF. The full variable domain, in which reference TRBV2 and TRBJ1-2 provide the parts outside the CDR3, is EPEVTQTPSHQVTQMGQEVILRCVPISNHLYFYWYRQILGQKVEFLVSFYNNEISEKSEIFDDQFSVERPDGSNFTLKIRSTKLEDSAMYFCASRSTGEDYTFGSGTRLTVV.